What follows are 5 T cell receptor beta chains derived from one specimen sequenced in a study of T-cell memory formation after mild COVID-19. TCRdb reprocessed the 5' RACE reads via MiXCR and lists one record per CDR3 protein. The table has around 300,000 distinct CDR3 sequences, roughly 15% seen once. The sequencing input was PBMCs or a T cell subset sorted from them (not recorded which). The receptors were gathered from a man aged 18 to 29 who had mild COVID-19 (a few samples of this study predate the infection). Cell type and time point are not known.

The chain combines TRBV7-9 with TRBJ1-4; D not certain. There are 14 residues in the CDR3. V was cut by 0 bases and J by 4 bases, with 6 bases left in between. Germline CDR1 is SEHNR and CDR2 is FQNEAQ (reference sequence). For the CDR3, the DNA is TGTGCCAGCAGCTTAGCGCTTCATAATGAAAAACTGTTTTTT. Its protein product is CASSLALHNEKLFF.

This clonotype showed up just a few times. The chain has TRBV5-1 and TRBJ1-2; 11 positions match TRBD1. This CDR3 region has 20 residues. Germline V gene data show CDR1 as SGHRS and CDR2 as YFSETQ. Trimming cost V 0 bases and J 5 bases; bases outside gene matches: 18. The CDR3 DNA reads TGCGCCAGCAGCTTGGGCCGGCGGCGCGTCGGACAGGGGGCGGAATATGGCTACACCTTC. Residues: CASSLGRRRVGQGAEYGYTF.

This clonotype was seen more than once but under ten times. J is TRBJ2-7 and V is TRBV6-5, with 11 bases matching TRBD1. Germline V CDR1 and CDR2: MNHEY, SVGAGI. This CDR3 is 14 amino acids long. The ends lost 6 bases at V and 6 bases at J; junction bases unmatched: 7. The CDR3 region is CASRAGTGGREQYV. CDR3 DNA: TGTGCCAGCAGGGCCGGGACAGGGGGTCGCGAGCAGTACGTC.

V usage is TRBV4-3 and J usage is TRBJ2-2; no reliable D call. The CDR3 sequence is 14 residues long. V lost 1 base and J 4 bases, leaving 7 bases between the germline ends. Germline lookup yields CDR1 LGHNA and CDR2 YSLEER. Here the CDR3 DNA reads TGCGCCAGCAGCCAAGTTCCTTCCACCGGGGAGCTGTTTTTT. It encodes CASSQVPSTGELFF.

This clonotype was recorded at least ten times. This chain links TRBV7-2 with TRBJ2-1; a possible D gene is TRBD2 (5 bases). The CDR3 has 16 amino acids. Trimming took 4 bases from V and 2 from J, leaving 15 bases between them. CDR1 is SGHTA and CDR2 is FQGNSA in the germline V gene. The chain's CDR3 is CASSSGLSRTYNEQFF. The CDR3 DNA reads TGTGCCAGCAGCTCCGGACTGTCACGGACCTACAATGAGCAGTTCTTC.